The rows below give T cell receptor beta chains drawn from one sample of a study of identical twins. TCRdb redid the calling of the 5' RACE reads with MiXCR, one entry per CDR3 protein. Among approximately 670,000 distinct CDR3 sequences, around 6.1% were seen once, and the ten largest hold about 1.8%. Sequencing was carried out using naive T cells sorted from blood. The receptor source for this set is a man younger than 35 in good health. Each CDR3 is given with its conserved first and last residue. The D gene is left open where the match is weak. Clone sizes are given selectively: once, few, many, or a class where the clone is expanded.

J gene: TRBJ2-5; V gene: TRBV7-8; D gene: .; clone size: many; CDR3 protein: CASSLAEWKYF; CDR3 DNA: TGTGCCAGCAGCTTGGCCGAGTGGAAGTACTTC
J gene: TRBJ2-1; V gene: TRBV11-2; D gene: TRBD2; clone size: .; CDR3 protein: CASSRLIAGDGEQFF; CDR3 DNA: TGTGCCAGCAGCCGACTCATAGCGGGAGATGGGGAGCAGTTCTTC
J gene: TRBJ2-2; V gene: TRBV6-5; D gene: .; clone size: few; CDR3 protein: CAIKKTTGELFF; CDR3 DNA: TGTGCCATCAAAAAAACGACCGGGGAGCTGTTTTTT
J gene: TRBJ2-1; V gene: TRBV20-1; D gene: TRBD2; clone size: .; CDR3 protein: CSARKGHPLAGFEQFF; CDR3 DNA: TGCAGTGCTAGGAAAGGTCATCCCCTAGCGGGATTTGAGCAGTTCTTC
J gene: TRBJ2-6; V gene: TRBV4-2; D gene: .; clone size: .; CDR3 protein: CASSQERTASPGANVLTF; CDR3 DNA: TGTGCCAGCAGCCAAGAGCGGACAGCTTCCCCTGGGGCCAACGTCCTGACTTTC
J gene: TRBJ2-2; V gene: TRBV11-2; D gene: TRBD2; clone size: few; CDR3 protein: CASAPSGIAGELFF; CDR3 DNA: TGTGCCAGCGCCCCTAGCGGGATTGCCGGGGAGCTGTTTTTT
J gene: TRBJ1-4; V gene: TRBV28; D gene: .; clone size: .; CDR3 protein: CASSQGGGEKLFF; CDR3 DNA: TGTGCCAGCAGTCAGGGTGGAGGGGAAAAACTGTTTTTT
J gene: TRBJ1-2; V gene: TRBV7-2; D gene: .; clone size: .; CDR3 protein: CASIGRNRGADGYTF; CDR3 DNA: TGTGCCAGCATCGGAAGAAATCGGGGGGCGGATGGCTACACCTTC
J gene: TRBJ2-7; V gene: TRBV10-3; D gene: TRBD1; clone size: many; CDR3 protein: CAIRQGAFSYEQYF; CDR3 DNA: TGTGCCATCAGACAGGGGGCCTTCTCCTACGAGCAGTACTTC
J gene: TRBJ2-7; V gene: TRBV12-3/TRBV12-4; D gene: TRBD1; clone size: many; CDR3 protein: CASSFQMTGSSYEQYF; CDR3 DNA: TGTGCCAGCAGTTTTCAGATGACAGGGTCTAGCTACGAGCAGTACTTC
J gene: TRBJ2-7; V gene: TRBV18; D gene: TRBD1; clone size: few; CDR3 protein: CASSPVQTGGLNEQYF; CDR3 DNA: TGTGCCAGCTCACCCGTGCAGACAGGGGGTCTAAACGAGCAGTACTTC
J gene: TRBJ1-1; V gene: TRBV7-9; D gene: .; clone size: few; CDR3 protein: CASSQMYTEAFF; CDR3 DNA: TGTGCCAGCAGCCAGATGTACACTGAAGCTTTCTTT
J gene: TRBJ2-3; V gene: TRBV5-1; D gene: .; clone size: .; CDR3 protein: CASRLGVGDTQYF; CDR3 DNA: TGCGCCAGCAGGCTGGGGGTTGGAGATACGCAGTATTTT
J gene: TRBJ1-3; V gene: TRBV5-1; D gene: TRBD1; clone size: many; CDR3 protein: CASSPGQPGNTIYF; CDR3 DNA: TGCGCCAGCAGCCCGGGACAGCCTGGAAACACCATATATTTT
J gene: TRBJ2-7; V gene: TRBV18; D gene: .; clone size: few; CDR3 protein: CASSPPTENSYEQYF; CDR3 DNA: TGTGCCAGCTCACCACCGACAGAGAACTCCTACGAGCAGTACTTC
J gene: TRBJ2-1; V gene: TRBV5-1; D gene: .; clone size: many; CDR3 protein: CASSLGRMNEQFF; CDR3 DNA: TGCGCCAGCAGCTTAGGAAGAATGAATGAGCAGTTCTTC
J gene: TRBJ2-2; V gene: TRBV20-1; D gene: .; clone size: many; CDR3 protein: CSARAGGVNTGELFF; CDR3 DNA: TGCAGTGCTAGAGCTGGGGGAGTGAACACCGGGGAGCTGTTTTTT
J gene: TRBJ1-3; V gene: TRBV12-3/TRBV12-4; D gene: .; clone size: many; CDR3 protein: CASNPGNSGNTIYF; CDR3 DNA: TGTGCCAGCAATCCCGGCAACTCTGGAAACACCATATATTTT
J gene: TRBJ2-1; V gene: TRBV10-3; D gene: TRBD2; clone size: many; CDR3 protein: CAISEQLAGQFF; CDR3 DNA: TGTGCCATCAGTGAGCAACTAGCGGGGCAGTTCTTC
J gene: TRBJ1-2; V gene: TRBV20-1; D gene: .; clone size: .; CDR3 protein: CSARGFLIVTRESYTF; CDR3 DNA: TGCAGTGCTAGGGGCTTTTTGATTGTGACAAGGGAATCCTACACCTTC
J gene: TRBJ1-1; V gene: TRBV7-3; D gene: .; clone size: many; CDR3 protein: CASSLGHSEAFF; CDR3 DNA: TGTGCCAGCAGCTTAGGACATTCCGAAGCTTTCTTT
J gene: TRBJ1-6; V gene: TRBV10-3; D gene: .; clone size: many; CDR3 protein: CAISAVNNSPLHF; CDR3 DNA: TGTGCCATCAGTGCTGTGAATAATTCACCCCTCCACTTT
J gene: TRBJ2-3; V gene: TRBV5-1; D gene: .; clone size: few; CDR3 protein: CASSLDGGHTDTQYF; CDR3 DNA: TGCGCCAGCAGCTTGGATGGGGGGCACACAGATACGCAGTATTTT
J gene: TRBJ2-1; V gene: TRBV29-1; D gene: .; clone size: many; CDR3 protein: CSVSSVPGFSEQFF; CDR3 DNA: TGCAGCGTTTCCAGTGTCCCCGGCTTCTCTGAGCAGTTCTTC
J gene: TRBJ2-1; V gene: TRBV24-1; D gene: TRBD2; clone size: .; CDR3 protein: CATSRGTRSYNEQFF; CDR3 DNA: TGTGCCACCTCCCGAGGGACTAGATCTTACAATGAGCAGTTCTTC
J gene: TRBJ1-1; V gene: TRBV29-1; D gene: TRBD1; clone size: .; CDR3 protein: CSVEDPGQSNTEAFF; CDR3 DNA: TGCAGCGTTGAAGACCCGGGACAGTCGAACACTGAAGCTTTCTTT
J gene: TRBJ2-7; V gene: TRBV20-1; D gene: TRBD2; clone size: few; CDR3 protein: CSARPLAGGPYEQYF; CDR3 DNA: TGCAGTGCTAGACCTCTAGCGGGAGGGCCTTACGAGCAGTACTTC
J gene: TRBJ2-1; V gene: TRBV29-1; D gene: TRBD2; clone size: many; CDR3 protein: CSAPMSGSSEQFF; CDR3 DNA: TGCAGCGCCCCGATGAGCGGGAGTAGTGAGCAGTTCTTC
J gene: TRBJ2-3; V gene: TRBV20-1; D gene: .; clone size: many; CDR3 protein: CSANSWGASTDTQYF; CDR3 DNA: TGCAGTGCTAACAGCTGGGGGGCTAGCACAGATACGCAGTATTTT
J gene: TRBJ2-1; V gene: TRBV3-1; D gene: .; clone size: .; CDR3 protein: CASSSGGGQNNEQFF; CDR3 DNA: TGTGCCAGCAGCTCCGGAGGCGGGCAAAACAATGAGCAGTTCTTC
J gene: TRBJ2-7; V gene: TRBV7-2; D gene: .; clone size: many; CDR3 protein: CASSSTGRFYEQYF; CDR3 DNA: TGTGCCAGCAGCTCTACGGGACGCTTCTACGAGCAGTACTTC
J gene: TRBJ2-1; V gene: TRBV20-1; D gene: .; clone size: many; CDR3 protein: CSASLEDYYNEQFF; CDR3 DNA: TGCAGTGCTTCTCTGGAGGACTATTACAATGAGCAGTTCTTC
J gene: TRBJ2-7; V gene: TRBV12-3/TRBV12-4; D gene: .; clone size: many; CDR3 protein: CASSRPGAFGNYEQYF; CDR3 DNA: TGTGCCAGCAGCCGCCCCGGAGCATTTGGGAACTACGAGCAGTACTTC
J gene: TRBJ2-7; V gene: TRBV25-1; D gene: .; clone size: many; CDR3 protein: CASSEDQRGHYEQYF; CDR3 DNA: TGTGCCAGCAGTGAAGACCAGCGGGGACACTACGAGCAGTACTTC
J gene: TRBJ2-1; V gene: TRBV7-3; D gene: .; clone size: few; CDR3 protein: CASSLTLGGPVGEQFF; CDR3 DNA: TGTGCCAGCAGCTTAACGTTAGGGGGTCCGGTCGGTGAGCAGTTCTTC
J gene: TRBJ1-5; V gene: TRBV29-1; D gene: .; clone size: many; CDR3 protein: CSVGGDGNQPQHF; CDR3 DNA: TGCAGCGTTGGAGGGGATGGCAATCAGCCCCAGCATTTT
J gene: TRBJ1-2; V gene: TRBV5-1; D gene: .; clone size: many; CDR3 protein: CASSDGGHPANYGYTF; CDR3 DNA: TGCGCCAGCAGCGATGGGGGGCATCCAGCTAACTATGGCTACACCTTC
J gene: TRBJ1-5; V gene: TRBV16; D gene: TRBD1; clone size: many; CDR3 protein: CASKDRVEQPQHF; CDR3 DNA: TGTGCCAGCAAGGACAGGGTGGAACAGCCCCAGCATTTT
J gene: TRBJ2-7; V gene: TRBV12-3/TRBV12-4; D gene: .; clone size: many; CDR3 protein: CASSFDSIHEQYF; CDR3 DNA: TGTGCCAGCAGTTTCGACAGCATCCACGAGCAGTACTTC
J gene: TRBJ2-2; V gene: TRBV19; D gene: .; clone size: many; CDR3 protein: CASSIWPKDPTTGELFF; CDR3 DNA: TGTGCCAGTAGTATTTGGCCCAAGGACCCGACCACCGGGGAGCTGTTTTTT
J gene: TRBJ2-6; V gene: TRBV18; D gene: TRBD1; clone size: .; CDR3 protein: CASSPLPPGTGEVSGANVLTF; CDR3 DNA: TGTGCCAGCTCACCACTTCCTCCCGGGACAGGCGAAGTCTCTGGGGCCAACGTCCTGACTTTC
J gene: TRBJ2-7; V gene: TRBV12-3/TRBV12-4; D gene: TRBD1; clone size: many; CDR3 protein: CASSLQGAGSEQYF; CDR3 DNA: TGTGCCAGCAGTTTACAGGGGGCGGGGTCCGAGCAGTACTTC
J gene: TRBJ2-2; V gene: TRBV12-3/TRBV12-4; D gene: .; clone size: few; CDR3 protein: CASSPPRVGRTGELFF; CDR3 DNA: TGTGCCAGCAGTCCCCCCCGGGTAGGAAGGACCGGGGAGCTGTTTTTT
J gene: TRBJ1-1; V gene: TRBV30; D gene: .; clone size: few; CDR3 protein: CAWGGAYTEAFF; CDR3 DNA: TGTGCCTGGGGGGGAGCGTACACTGAAGCTTTCTTT
J gene: TRBJ2-1; V gene: TRBV15; D gene: TRBD2; clone size: many; CDR3 protein: CATSRDVLAGSYNEQFF; CDR3 DNA: TGTGCCACCAGCAGAGATGTTCTAGCGGGCTCCTACAATGAGCAGTTCTTC